The clone carrying this T cell receptor (beta chain) appeared a few times. The record originates from a study of immune characterization of retroperitoneal liposarcoma. TCRdb recomputed calls from the PCR reads with MiXCR, one row per CDR3 protein. The table lists approximately 11,000 distinct CDR3 sequences, about 20% of them singletons, with about 8.9% in the top ten. CDR1 is MGHRA and CDR2 is YSYEKL in the germline V gene. The CDR3 totals 16 residues. The V call is TRBV4-1, the J call TRBJ2-5, with 9 positions matching TRBD1. The J call may be faulty, since TRBJ2-7 better matches the DNA end. This clonotype was obtained from a female donor with retroperitoneal liposarcoma. Source material: blood. The CDR3 DNA reads TGCGCCAGCAGCCAAGGTGCGGGACAGGGAACCTACGAGCAGTACTTC. Its protein product is CASSQGAGQGTYEQYF.